The 26 T cell receptor beta chains below come from one sample, sequenced in a study of blood T cells in healthy people across ages. PCR was performed a second time for about 6 to 12 cycles using a sample-barcoded 5' primer and a J-beta primer mix. One entry per CDR3 protein, called by TCRdb with MiXCR from the 5' RACE reads. The sample yields around 1.1 million distinct CDR3 sequences, 35% to 40% seen once. What was sequenced was blood. The receptors here all came from a man aged 18 to 30 in good health.

The chain is built from TRBV7-3 and TRBJ1-1; D is perhaps TRBD1 (5 bases). The germline V and J ends were trimmed by 0 bases and 1 base, with 9 bases remaining between them. CDR3 length: 15 residues. Germline V gene sequence: CDR1 SGHTA, CDR2 FQGTGA. Written as DNA, the CDR3 is TGTGCCAGCAGCTTAACACAGGCACCGAACACTGAAGCTTTCTTT. Its protein product is CASSLTQAPNTEAFF. Full variable domain (rest looked up from reference TRBV7-3 and TRBJ1-1): GAGVSQTPSNKVTEKGKYVELRCDPISGHTALYWYRQSLGQGPEFLIYFQGTGAADDSGLPNDRFFAVRPEGSVSTLKIQRTERGDSAVYLCASSLTQAPNTEAFFGQGTRLTVV.

V usage is TRBV28 and J usage is TRBJ1-2; tentatively, D is TRBD1 (5 bases). V dropped 4 bases and J dropped 8 bases, with 8 bases sitting between them. The CDR3 extends over 11 amino acids. Germline CDR1 reads MDHEN; CDR2 reads SYDVKM. The CDR3 region has the DNA TGTGCCAGCAGTTGGCAGGGCGGCTACACCTTC. Translation gives CASSWQGGYTF.

CDR3 in amino acids: CSARDTTNYEQYF. DNA for the CDR3: TGCAGTGCTAGAGATACGACGAACTACGAGCAGTACTTC. The chain has TRBV20-1 and TRBJ2-7; D not resolved. The CDR3 covers 13 residues. V was clipped by 0 bases and J by 3 bases, with 9 bases between them. Per the germline V gene, CDR1 is DFQATT and CDR2 is SNEGSKA (reference sequence).

As regards this clonotype: Lacking the conserved final phenylalanine or tryptophan, this CDR3 likely reflects a read error. The V call is TRBV5-1, the J call TRBJ2-3, with D perhaps TRBD1 or TRBD2 (5 bases each). This CDR3 has 14 amino acids. Germline values: CDR1 SGHRS, CDR2 YFSETQ. CDR3 nucleotides: TGCGCCGGCAGCTCCGGGACCATCACAGATACGCAGTATTTG. Translated: CAGSSGTITDTQYL.

The table lists this clonotype with a few counts. The V and J genes are TRBV19 and TRBJ2-3, with D hard to call. This CDR3 region has 14 residues. The V and J ends lost 3 bases and 2 bases respectively, with 9 bases between them. The germline CDR1 and CDR2 sequences are LNHDA and SQIVND (reference sequence). The CDR3 coding sequence is TGTGCCAGTAGTATGACGTTGTCCACAGATACGCAGTATTTT. It codes for CASSMTLSTDTQYF. The full variable domain, with the rest looked up from reference TRBV19 and TRBJ2-3, is DGGITQSPKYLFRKEGQNVTLSCEQNLNHDAMYWYRQDPGQGLRLIYYSQIVNDFQKGDIAEGYSVSREKKESFPLTVTSAQKNPTAFYLCASSMTLSTDTQYFGPGTRLTVL.

This chain links TRBV4-1 with TRBJ2-7; 7 positions agree with TRBD1. J was trimmed by 1 base and V by 4 bases; bases with no gene match: 10. CDR3 length: 16 residues. CDR1 MGHRA and CDR2 YSYEKL come from the germline V gene. The CDR3 DNA sequence: TGCGCCAGCAGCCTCCCACGCACAGGGGAGTCCTACGAGCAGTACTTC. It encodes CASSLPRTGESYEQYF.

This chain links TRBV12-3 or TRBV12-4 with TRBJ1-1; D gene unclear. V lost 7 bases and J 0 bases, leaving 9 bases between the germline ends. The CDR3 runs to 13 residues. CDR3 in DNA: TGTGCCAGCAACCCGGACCTGAACACTGAAGCTTTCTTT. Translating gives CASNPDLNTEAFF.

This clonotype has at least ten counts. This chain uses TRBV6-5 with TRBJ1-2; D gene ambiguous. Trimming left V 10 bases short and J 4 bases short, with 10 bases between. Germline CDR1 and CDR2: MNHEY and SVGAGI. The CDR3 runs 11 residues. As DNA, the CDR3 is TGTGCCAACCGGGCCACCTATGGCTACACCTTC. Translating it yields CANRATYGYTF.

The V and J genes are TRBV4-3 and TRBJ2-2; TRBD2 aligns across 9 bases. The CDR3 extends over 14 amino acids. Trimming took 8 bases from V and 2 from J; bases not matched to a gene: 3. Per the germline V gene, CDR1 is LGHNA and CDR2 is YSLEER. CDR3 in amino acids: CASGAGGNTGELFF. The DNA of the CDR3 is TGCGCCAGCGGAGCGGGGGGTAACACCGGGGAGCTGTTTTTT.

This clonotype was seen more than once but under ten times. The chain combines TRBV4-1 with TRBJ1-1; possibly TRBD1 for D (5 bases). The CDR3 has 15 residues. The V end was cut by 2 bases, the J end by 1 base, with 11 bases between. Germline V gene lookup returns CDR1 MGHRA and CDR2 YSYEKL. The CDR3 nucleotides are TGCGCCAGCAGCCAACGGCTAGGGGAGAACACTGAAGCTTTCTTT. It encodes CASSQRLGENTEAFF.

This clonotype was seen more than once but under ten times. V usage is TRBV5-1 and J usage is TRBJ2-7; a possible D gene is TRBD2 (5 bases). The V and J ends lost 3 bases and 0 bases respectively, with 16 bases between them. Germline assignment: CDR1 SGHRS and CDR2 YFSETQ. CDR3 length: 16 residues. The CDR3 reads CASSSEPAEVSYEQYF. CDR3 in DNA: TGCGCCAGCAGCTCCGAACCAGCGGAAGTCTCCTACGAGCAGTACTTC.

With respect to this clonotype: A junction end diverges from the germline sequence, so it may reflect a read error. CDR3 coding DNA: TGTGCCAGCAGTGACTCGACAGGCACCGGGGAGCTGTTTTTT. Residues: CASSDSTGTGELFF. The rearrangement links TRBV6-2 or TRBV6-3 to TRBJ2-2, with D maybe TRBD1 (6 bases). This CDR3 has 14 residues. Germline CDR1 MNHEY, CDR2 SVGEGT.

The chain is built from TRBV5-1 and TRBJ2-7; D not certain. V shed 4 bases and J shed 1 base, with 15 bases lying between them. This CDR3 has 15 residues. The germline V gene encodes CDR1 SGHRS and CDR2 YFSETQ. CDR3 nucleotide sequence: TGCGCCAGCAGCCAAGGGCCCACTCGGTCCTACGAGCAGTACTTC. Translation gives CASSQGPTRSYEQYF.

The chain has TRBV7-9 and TRBJ1-4, with TRBD1 matching over 7 bases. Germline V gene sequence: CDR1 SEHNR, CDR2 FQNEAQ (reference sequence). CDR3 length: 13 amino acids. V shed 5 bases, J shed 8 bases, and the junction held 5 bases outside the gene matches. CDR3 nucleotides: TGTGCCAGCAGCCCGAGGGACAGCGAAAAACTGTTTTTT. Translation gives CASSPRDSEKLFF.

As concerns this clonotype: A read error may explain this, as a much larger clone is one base away. The chain recombines TRBV9 with TRBJ2-3; the D gene is possibly TRBD1 (5 bases). The CDR3 is 13 amino acids. Deletions cut 0 bases from V and 14 bases from J, with 16 bases between. The germline V gene encodes CDR1 SGDLS and CDR2 YYNGEE. This CDR3 is CASSVDETANRYF. CDR3 sequence (DNA): TGTGCCAGCAGCGTAGATGAGACAGCGAACCGGTATTTT. Looking up the rest from reference TRBV9 and TRBJ2-3 gives the full variable domain: DSGVTQTPKHLITATGQRVTLRCSPRSGDLSVYWYQQSLDQGLQFLIQYYNGEERAKGNILERFSAQQFPDLHSELNLSSLELGDSALYFCASSVDETANRYFGPGTRLTVL.

This chain's CDR3 is CASSLRPGSRTEAFF. The CDR3 DNA reads as TGTGCCAGCAGTTTAAGACCAGGCAGTCGCACTGAAGCTTTCTTT. V and J are TRBV27 and TRBJ1-1; D ambiguous. V was shortened by 2 bases and J by 4 bases, with 14 bases between the two germline ends. CDR1 is MNHEY and CDR2 is SMNVEV in the germline V gene (reference sequence). The CDR3 sequence is 15 residues long.

The chain joins TRBV29-1 to TRBJ1-1; TRBD1 aligns across 10 bases. Germline loops: CDR1 SQVTM, CDR2 ANQGSEA. This CDR3 spans 17 amino acids. The ends lost 6 bases at V and 0 bases at J; junction bases unmatched: 13. As DNA, the CDR3 is TGCAGCGTCGCAGTGGACAGGGGGAGTCTCATGAACACTGAAGCTTTCTTT. This codes for CSVAVDRGSLMNTEAFF.

This clonotype has only a few counts. The chain joins TRBV20-1 to TRBJ2-6; D unclear. The ends were cut back, 5 bases at V and 1 base at J, with 6 bases in the middle. Germline V gene sequence: CDR1 DFQATT, CDR2 SNEGSKA (reference sequence). The CDR3 contains 13 residues. CDR3 DNA sequence: TGCAGTGCTCTACAGTCTGGGGCCAACGTCCTGACTTTC. Translating gives CSALQSGANVLTF.

Turning to this clonotype: One end of the junction does not line up with germline, which may come from a read error. The chain combines TRBV7-8 with TRBJ1-6; a weak D match, TRBD1 (6 bases). This CDR3 contains 14 residues. The V gene's germline CDR1 is SGHVS and CDR2 FQNEAQ. DNA for the CDR3: TGTGCCAGCAGACCGGACAGCCTAAATTCAGCCCTCCACTTT. It translates to CASRPDSLNSALHF. Combining the CDR3 with reference TRBV7-8 and TRBJ1-6 gives the whole variable domain GAGVSQSPRYKVAKRGQDVALRCDPISGHVSLFWYQQALGQGPEFLTYFQNEAQLDKSGLPSDRFFAERPEGSVSTLKIQRTQQEDSAVYLCASRPDSLNSALHFGNGTRLTVT.

The chain is built from TRBV6-2 or TRBV6-3 and TRBJ2-5; TRBD1 matches at 7 bases. J was trimmed by 2 bases and V by 5 bases; bases with no gene match: 5. CDR3 length: 14 residues. From germline, CDR1 is MNHEY and CDR2 SVGEGT. The CDR3: CASSRGQKQETQYF. In nucleotides, the CDR3 is TGTGCCAGCAGTCGGGGACAGAAACAAGAGACCCAGTACTTC.

This clonotype came up a few times. This chain uses TRBV11-2 with TRBJ2-3; D assignment may be TRBD1 or TRBD2 (5 bases each). The V end was cut by 3 bases, the J end by 2 bases, with 12 bases between. The length of the CDR3 is 15 residues. Germline CDR1 SGHAT, CDR2 FQNNGV. CDR3 amino acids: CASSFQQDFTDTQYF. The CDR3 nucleotides read TGTGCCAGCAGCTTTCAACAGGACTTCACAGATACGCAGTATTTT.

The chain's CDR3 is CASSRTLRQGGDQPQHF. In nucleotides, the CDR3 is TGTGCCAGCAGCCGGACACTCAGACAGGGGGGCGATCAGCCCCAGCATTTT. The J gene is TRBJ1-5, the V gene TRBV5-5; 9 bases are shared with TRBD1. CDR3 size: 17 residues. After removal of 4 bases from V and 5 bases from J, the junction contained 13 bases not matched to a gene. Germline V lookup: CDR1 SGHKS, CDR2 YYEKEE (reference sequence).

The chain couples TRBV29-1 to TRBJ1-1; weak D call: TRBD1 (5 bases). The CDR3 contains 12 residues. Between the trimmed V and J ends, which lost 8 bases and 0 bases, there was a span of 10 bases. CDR1 and CDR2 (germline): SQVTM, ANQGSEA. The CDR3 loop reads CSSGRVNTEAFF. DNA of the CDR3: TGCAGCAGTGGCAGGGTGAACACTGAAGCTTTCTTT.

The chain combines TRBV20-1 with TRBJ1-2; TRBD1 might be the D (5 bases). V lost 7 bases and J 4 bases, leaving 19 bases between the germline ends. The length of the CDR3 is 14 residues. From germline, CDR1 is DFQATT and CDR2 SNEGSKA (reference sequence). This CDR3 is CSVPNQGVGYGYTF. In DNA, the CDR3 is TGCAGTGTCCCTAACCAGGGAGTCGGCTATGGCTACACCTTC.

The chain recombines TRBV10-3 with TRBJ2-3; 7 bases line up with TRBD1. Germline loops: CDR1 ENHRY, CDR2 SYGVKD. The length of the CDR3 is 14 residues. V lost 10 bases to trimming and J lost 3 bases; unmatched junction nucleotides: 10. The CDR3 nucleotides read TGTGCCACTCCGGGACAGTTATTTACAGATACGCAGTATTTT. Protein sequence: CATPGQLFTDTQYF.

This clonotype was observed a few times. This chain connects TRBV3-1 to TRBJ1-2; D perhaps matches TRBD1 (5 bases). The CDR3 has 14 amino acids. Germline V gene sequence: CDR1 LGHDT, CDR2 YNNKEL (reference sequence). Trimming removed 0 bases at V and 2 bases at J, with 7 bases between. The CDR3 reads CASSQEGHNYGYTF. Written as DNA, the CDR3 is TGTGCCAGCAGCCAAGAGGGGCACAACTATGGCTACACCTTC.